The T cell receptor beta chain under discussion was sequenced for a study of early T cells in non-severe SARS-CoV-2 infection. As for the study in general: The sequenced material was bulk RNA from unsorted whole blood, and its chains were unpaired. Findings of the study overall: Reliance on VDJdb matching favored anti-spike CD8 responses; private and CD4 specificities were missed.

Note on this clonotype: Antigen: not known.

CDR1 MDHEN and CDR2 SYDVKM come from the germline V gene. The ends lost 3 bases at V and 3 bases at J; junction bases unmatched: 3. The CDR3 is 15 amino acids. Molecules of cDNA were individually given unique molecular identifiers that were attached to them. TCRdb passed the 5' RACE reads through MiXCR, listing each CDR3 protein once. The data show roughly 61,000 distinct CDR3 sequences, with less than 15% seen just once and roughly 9.3% held by the top ten. This clonotype originated in an adult who was a healthcare worker with PCR-confirmed SARS-CoV-2 infection or an uninfected control (not recorded which). Specimen: whole blood, collected at baseline. The chain recombines TRBV28 with TRBJ2-3, with 10 bases lining up with TRBD1. The CDR3: CASSFGTGVTDTQYF. As DNA, the CDR3 is TGTGCCAGCAGTTTTGGGACAGGGGTGACAGATACGCAGTATTTT.